The T cell receptor beta chain described here comes from a study of OX40 agonist ivuxolimab in advanced cancers. Looking at the study overall: Participants averaged roughly 60 years of age (range about 23 to 79) and were roughly 83% male.

Trimming took off 0 bases at V and 4 bases at J, with 18 bases between the two ends. The CDR3 is 17 residues long. From germline, CDR1 is SGHTS and CDR2 YDEGEE. Using immunoSEQ multiplex PCR, the repertoire was profiled, and TCRdb retains in-frame clones only, with some absent. The table includes roughly 62,000 clones, 91% detected once. The material was CD4+ or CD8+ T cells sorted from blood, obtained in a trial of the OX40 agonist ivuxolimab. V is TRBV5-8 and J is TRBJ2-3, with D perhaps matching TRBD2 (6 bases). This receptor was taken from an adult with an advanced solid tumor such as melanoma, head and neck, liver or kidney cancer. DNA of the CDR3: TGTGCCAGCAGCTTGGGGGACGGGGGTCGCACATCAGATACGCAGTATTTT. This codes for CASSLGDGGRTSDTQYF.